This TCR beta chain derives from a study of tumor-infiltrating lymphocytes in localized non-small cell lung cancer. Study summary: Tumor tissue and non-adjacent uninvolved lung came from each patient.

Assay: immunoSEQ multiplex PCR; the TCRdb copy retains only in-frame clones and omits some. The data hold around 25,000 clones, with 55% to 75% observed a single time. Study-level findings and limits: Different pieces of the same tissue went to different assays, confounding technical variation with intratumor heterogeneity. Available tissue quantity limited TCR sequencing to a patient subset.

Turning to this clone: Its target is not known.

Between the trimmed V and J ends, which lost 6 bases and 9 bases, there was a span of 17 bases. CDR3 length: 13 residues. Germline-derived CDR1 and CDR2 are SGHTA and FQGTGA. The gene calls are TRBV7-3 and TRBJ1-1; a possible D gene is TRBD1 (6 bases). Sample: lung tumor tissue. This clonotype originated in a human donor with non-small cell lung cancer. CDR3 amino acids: CASRLGPGAKAFF. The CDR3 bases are TGTGCCAGCAGATTAGGTCCGGGGGCTAAAGCTTTCTTT.